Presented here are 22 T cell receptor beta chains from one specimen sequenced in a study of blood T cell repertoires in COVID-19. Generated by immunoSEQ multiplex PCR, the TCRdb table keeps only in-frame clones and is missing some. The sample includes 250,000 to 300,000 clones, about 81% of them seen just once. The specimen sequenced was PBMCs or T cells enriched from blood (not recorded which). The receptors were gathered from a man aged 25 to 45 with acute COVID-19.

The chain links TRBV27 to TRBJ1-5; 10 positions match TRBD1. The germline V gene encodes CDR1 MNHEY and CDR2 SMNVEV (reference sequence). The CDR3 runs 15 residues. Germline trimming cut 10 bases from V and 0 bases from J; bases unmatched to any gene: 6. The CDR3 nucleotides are TGTGCCACCCGAGACAGGGGGCTTAGCAATCAGCCCCAGCATTTT. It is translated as CATRDRGLSNQPQHF.

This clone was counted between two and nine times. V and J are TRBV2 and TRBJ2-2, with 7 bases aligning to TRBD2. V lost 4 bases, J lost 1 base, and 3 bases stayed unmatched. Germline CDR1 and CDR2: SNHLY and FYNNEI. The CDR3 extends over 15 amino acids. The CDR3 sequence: CASSGLAVNTGELFF. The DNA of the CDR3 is TGTGCCAGCAGTGGGCTAGCGGTGAACACCGGGGAGCTGTTTTTT.

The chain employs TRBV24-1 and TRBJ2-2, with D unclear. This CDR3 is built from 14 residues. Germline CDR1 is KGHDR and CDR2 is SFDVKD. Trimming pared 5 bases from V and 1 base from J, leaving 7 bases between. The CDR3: CATSALWNTGELFF. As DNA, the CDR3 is TGTGCCACCAGTGCGTTATGGAACACCGGGGAGCTGTTTTTT.

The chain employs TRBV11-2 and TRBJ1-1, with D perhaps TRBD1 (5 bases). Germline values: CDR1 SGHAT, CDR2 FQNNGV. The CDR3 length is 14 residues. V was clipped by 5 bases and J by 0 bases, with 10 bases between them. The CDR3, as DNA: TGTGCCAGCAGCACAGACAGAATGAACACTGAAGCTTTCTTT. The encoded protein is CASSTDRMNTEAFF.

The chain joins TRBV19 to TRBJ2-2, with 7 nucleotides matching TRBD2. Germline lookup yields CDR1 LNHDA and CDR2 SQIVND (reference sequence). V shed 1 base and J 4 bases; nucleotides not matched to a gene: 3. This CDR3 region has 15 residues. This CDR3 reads CASSIAGGSTGELFF. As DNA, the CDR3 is TGTGCCAGTAGTATAGCGGGAGGATCCACCGGGGAGCTGTTTTTT.

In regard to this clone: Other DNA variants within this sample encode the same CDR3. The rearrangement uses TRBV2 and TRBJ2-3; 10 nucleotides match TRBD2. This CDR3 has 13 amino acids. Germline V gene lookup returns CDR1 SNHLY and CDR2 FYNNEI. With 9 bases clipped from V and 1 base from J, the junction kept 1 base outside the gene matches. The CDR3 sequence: CASGLAGTDTQYF. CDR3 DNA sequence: TGTGCCAGTGGACTAGCGGGCACAGATACGCAGTATTTT.

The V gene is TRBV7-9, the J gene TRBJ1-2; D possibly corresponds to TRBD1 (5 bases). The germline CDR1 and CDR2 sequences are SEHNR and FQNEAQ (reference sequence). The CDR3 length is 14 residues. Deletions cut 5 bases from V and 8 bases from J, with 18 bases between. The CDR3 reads CASSQEGEGPGYTF. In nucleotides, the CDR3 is TGTGCCAGCAGCCAGGAGGGTGAGGGGCCGGGCTACACCTTC.

The chain's CDR3 is CASSPGLKGREQFF. The CDR3 DNA reads as TGCGCCAGCAGCCCGGGACTAAAAGGGCGTGAGCAGTTCTTC. The chain joins TRBV10-2 to TRBJ2-1, with 7 bases fitting TRBD2. Losses at the gene ends were 6 bases for V and 9 bases for J; bases not matched to a gene: 11. Germline-derived CDR1 and CDR2 are WSHSY and SAAADI. This CDR3 has 14 amino acids.

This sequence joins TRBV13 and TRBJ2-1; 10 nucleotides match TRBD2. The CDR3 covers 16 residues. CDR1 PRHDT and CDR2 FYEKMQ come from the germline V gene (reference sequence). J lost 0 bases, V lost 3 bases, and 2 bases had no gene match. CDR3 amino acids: CASSFSSGSSYNEQFF. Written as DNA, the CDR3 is TGTGCCAGCAGCTTCTCTAGCGGGAGCTCCTACAATGAGCAGTTCTTC. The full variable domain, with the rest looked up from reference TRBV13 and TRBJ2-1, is AAGVIQSPRHLIKEKRETATLKCYPIPRHDTVYWYQQGPGQDPQFLISFYEKMQSDKGSIPDRFSAQQFSDYHSELNMSSLELGDSALYFCASSFSSGSSYNEQFFGPGTRLTVL.

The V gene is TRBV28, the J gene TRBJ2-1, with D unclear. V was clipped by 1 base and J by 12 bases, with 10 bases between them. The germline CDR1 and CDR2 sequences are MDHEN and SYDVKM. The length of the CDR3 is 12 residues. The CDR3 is CASSLFADWQFF. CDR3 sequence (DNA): TGTGCCAGCAGTTTATTTGCAGATTGGCAGTTCTTC.

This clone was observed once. CDR3 sequence (DNA): TGTGCCATCAGTCCCCTGGGGGGTTTAGATACGCAGTATTTT. Residues: CAISPLGGLDTQYF. J is TRBJ2-3 and V is TRBV10-3; D might be TRBD2 (6 bases). The CDR3 loop spans 14 amino acids. CDR1 ENHRY and CDR2 SYGVKD come from the germline V gene. With 5 bases removed from V and 5 bases from J, the gap between germline ends came to 14 bases.

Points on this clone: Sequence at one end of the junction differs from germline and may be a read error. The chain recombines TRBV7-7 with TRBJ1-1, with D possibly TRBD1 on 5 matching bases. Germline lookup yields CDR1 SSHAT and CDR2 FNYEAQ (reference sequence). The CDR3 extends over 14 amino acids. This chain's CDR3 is CASSPPDTSDEAFF. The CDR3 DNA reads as TGTGCTAGCAGCCCGCCGGACACCTCGGATGAAGCTTTCTTT.

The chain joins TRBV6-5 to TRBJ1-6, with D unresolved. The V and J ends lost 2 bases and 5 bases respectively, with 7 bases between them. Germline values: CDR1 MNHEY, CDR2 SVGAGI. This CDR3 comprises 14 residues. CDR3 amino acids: CASSYGLNNSPLHF. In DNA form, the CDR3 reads TGTGCCAGCAGTTACGGGCTCAATAATTCACCCCTCCACTTT.

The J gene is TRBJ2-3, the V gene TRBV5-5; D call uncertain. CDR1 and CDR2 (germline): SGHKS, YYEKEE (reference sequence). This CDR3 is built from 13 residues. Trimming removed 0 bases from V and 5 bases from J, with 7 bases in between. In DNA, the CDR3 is TGTGCCAGCAGCTTGGCCTATGGAGATACGCAGTATTTT. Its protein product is CASSLAYGDTQYF.

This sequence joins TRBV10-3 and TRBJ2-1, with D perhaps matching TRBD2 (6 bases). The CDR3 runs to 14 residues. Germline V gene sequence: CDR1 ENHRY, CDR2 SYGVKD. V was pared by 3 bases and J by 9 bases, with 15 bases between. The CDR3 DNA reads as TGTGCCATCAGTGATTCGGACTATTCGGTTGAGCAGTTCTTC. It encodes CAISDSDYSVEQFF.

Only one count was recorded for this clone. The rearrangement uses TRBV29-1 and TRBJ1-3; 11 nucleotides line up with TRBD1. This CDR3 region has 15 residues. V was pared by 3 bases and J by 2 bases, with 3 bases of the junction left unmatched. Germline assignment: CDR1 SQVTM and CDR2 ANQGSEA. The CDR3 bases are TGCAGCGTTGAGGGGGACAGGGGGGCTGGAAACACCATATATTTT. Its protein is CSVEGDRGAGNTIYF.

The CDR3 loop is CASSPLQGNEQFF. The CDR3 coding sequence is TGTGCCAGCTCACCTCTACAGGGGAATGAGCAGTTCTTC. The chain combines TRBV18 with TRBJ2-1, with TRBD1 matching 7 bases. CDR3 length equals 13 residues. Trimming at V came to 3 bases and at J to 7 bases, leaving 3 bases not matched to a gene. In germline, CDR1 is KGHSH, CDR2 LQKENI.

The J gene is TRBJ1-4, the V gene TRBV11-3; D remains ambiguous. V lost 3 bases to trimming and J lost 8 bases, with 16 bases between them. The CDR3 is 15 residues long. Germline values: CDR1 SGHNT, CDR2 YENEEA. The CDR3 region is CASSLFAAVGEKLFF. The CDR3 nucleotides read TGTGCCAGCAGCTTGTTTGCTGCGGTAGGAGAAAAACTGTTTTTT.

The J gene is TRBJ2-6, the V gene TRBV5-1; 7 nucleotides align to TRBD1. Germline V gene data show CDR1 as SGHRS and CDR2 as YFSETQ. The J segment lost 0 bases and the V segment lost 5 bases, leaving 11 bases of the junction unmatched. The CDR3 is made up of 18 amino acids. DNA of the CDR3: TGCGCCAGCAGTCACGATGGGACAGCTAACTCTGGGGCCAACGTCCTGACTTTC. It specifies CASSHDGTANSGANVLTF.

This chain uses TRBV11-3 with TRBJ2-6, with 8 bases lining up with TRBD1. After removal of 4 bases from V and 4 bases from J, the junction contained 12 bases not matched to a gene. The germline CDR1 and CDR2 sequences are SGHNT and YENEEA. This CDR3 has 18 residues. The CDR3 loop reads CASSSLTGVYMGANVLTF. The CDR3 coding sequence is TGTGCCAGCAGCTCACTGACAGGGGTATATATGGGGGCCAACGTCCTGACTTTC.

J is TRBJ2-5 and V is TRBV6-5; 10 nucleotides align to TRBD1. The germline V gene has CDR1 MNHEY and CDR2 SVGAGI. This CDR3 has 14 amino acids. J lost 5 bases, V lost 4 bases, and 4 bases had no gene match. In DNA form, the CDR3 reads TGTGCCAGCAGTTGGGACAGGGGTGGGGAGACCCAGTACTTC. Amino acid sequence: CASSWDRGGETQYF.

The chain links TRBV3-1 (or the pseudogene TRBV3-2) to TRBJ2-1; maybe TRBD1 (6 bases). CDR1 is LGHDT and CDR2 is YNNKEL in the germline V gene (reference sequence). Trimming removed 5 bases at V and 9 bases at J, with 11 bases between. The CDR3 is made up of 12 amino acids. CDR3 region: CASSRGGVEQFF. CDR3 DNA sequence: TGTGCCAGCAGCAGAGGGGGAGTTGAGCAGTTCTTC.